One and the same sample provided the 27 T cell receptor beta chains below, sequenced in a study of OX40 agonist ivuxolimab in advanced cancers. Preparation of the library involved the immunoSEQ multiplex PCR assay. In TCRdb, the immuneACCESS table is reduced to in-frame sequences with V and J assigned. These tables do not hold every clone; where another copy was compared, an unresolved V gene accounts for under half, and the others remain unexplained. This sample gives about 59,000 clones in total; around 85% of them show up just once. Together, the top ten hold 4% of the sample. The sequencing used CD4+ or CD8+ T cells sorted from blood, collected in a trial of the OX40 agonist ivuxolimab. These receptors were taken from an adult with an advanced solid tumor such as melanoma, head and neck, liver or kidney cancer.

The chain carries TRBV7-2 and TRBJ2-7; D call uncertain. The CDR3 totals 14 residues. CDR1 and CDR2 from the germline V gene are SGHTA and FQGNSA. Trimming cost V 2 bases and J 4 bases, with 12 bases left between them. CDR3 loop: CASSLRSYSYEQYF. The CDR3 region has the DNA TGTGCCAGCAGCTTACGGTCTTATTCTTACGAGCAGTACTTC.

V and J are TRBV7-8 and TRBJ2-2, with D uncertain. Trimming stripped 4 bases from V and 5 bases from J, with 11 bases between. Germline V CDR1 and CDR2: SGHVS, FQNEAQ. This CDR3 is 14 amino acids long. The CDR3 here is CASSWAGRTGELFF. CDR3 DNA sequence: TGTGCCAGCAGCTGGGCAGGTCGGACCGGGGAGCTGTTTTTT.

This chain uses TRBV30 with TRBJ2-4; D may be TRBD1 or TRBD2 (5 bases each). Per germline, CDR1 GTSNPN and CDR2 SVGIG (reference sequence). Trimming took off 0 bases at V and 4 bases at J, with 10 bases between the two ends. This CDR3 has 14 amino acids. The CDR3 is CAWSVAGAKNIQYF. As DNA, the CDR3 is TGTGCCTGGAGTGTAGCCGGGGCTAAAAACATTCAGTACTTC. Combining the CDR3 with reference TRBV30 and TRBJ2-4 gives the whole variable domain SQTIHQWPATLVQPVGSPLSLECTVEGTSNPNLYWYRQAAGRGLQLLFYSVGIGQISSEVPQNLSASRPQDRQFILSSKKLLLSDSGFYLCAWSVAGAKNIQYFGAGTRLSVL.

This clone has a single count. This specimen includes other DNA sequences encoding the same CDR3. The chain uses TRBV2 and TRBJ1-3, with 10 bases matching TRBD1. The V segment lost 4 bases and the J segment 2 bases; nucleotides outside the gene matches: 2. From germline, CDR1 is SNHLY and CDR2 FYNNEI. The CDR3 has 15 residues. In DNA, the CDR3 is TGTGCCAGCAGTGCCGGGACAGGGGCTGGAAACACCATATATTTT. Its protein product is CASSAGTGAGNTIYF.

The V and J genes are TRBV2 and TRBJ1-2; perhaps TRBD1 as D (6 bases). Germline V lookup: CDR1 SNHLY, CDR2 FYNNEI. This CDR3 region has 14 residues. V lost 0 bases, J lost 8 bases, and 13 bases lay in between. CDR3 sequence: CASSEAGGGQGYTF. The CDR3 region has the DNA TGTGCCAGCAGTGAAGCGGGCGGGGGGCAAGGCTACACCTTC.

This chain connects TRBV28 to TRBJ2-7, with D tentatively TRBD1 (5 bases). The CDR3 is 11 amino acids. Trimming took 10 bases from V and 5 from J, leaving 12 bases between them. Germline V gene sequence: CDR1 MDHEN, CDR2 SYDVKM. The CDR3 coding sequence is TGTGCCACCGCAGGGTTCCACGAGCAGTACTTC. Translated: CATAGFHEQYF.

V and J are TRBV7-8 and TRBJ1-2, with D possibly being TRBD1 (6 bases). V dropped 3 bases and J dropped 6 bases, with 11 bases sitting between them. The CDR3 is 13 amino acids. Germline lookup yields CDR1 SGHVS and CDR2 FQNEAQ. The DNA for the CDR3 is TGTGCCAGCAGCTTCGGGGGGCAGGATGGCTACACCTTC. Residues: CASSFGGQDGYTF.

This chain links TRBV10-1 with TRBJ2-1, with D perhaps TRBD2 (5 bases). Germline assignment: CDR1 WNHNN and CDR2 SYGVQD (reference sequence). V dropped 6 bases and J dropped 7 bases, with 13 bases sitting between them. The CDR3 is made up of 13 amino acids. The CDR3 loop is CASSQTSGNEQFF. The CDR3 DNA reads TGCGCCAGCAGCCAAACTAGTGGAAATGAGCAGTTCTTC.

The gene calls are TRBV28 and TRBJ1-2; 9 nucleotides align to TRBD1. The CDR3 loop spans 15 amino acids. CDR1 and CDR2 (germline): MDHEN, SYDVKM. J gave up 2 bases and V 4 bases, and 5 bases lay outside the gene matches. For the CDR3, the DNA is TGTGCCAGCAGTTACCGGGACAGGGCCAACTATGGCTACACCTTC. Translating it yields CASSYRDRANYGYTF.

CDR3 sequence (DNA): TGTGCCAGCTCACCCCGGCAGCCCGAGCAGTTCTTC. Its translation is CASSPRQPEQFF. This chain joins TRBV18 and TRBJ2-1; D gene ambiguous. The ends were cut back, 3 bases at V and 10 bases at J, with 10 bases in the middle. The germline V gene has CDR1 KGHSH and CDR2 LQKENI. The CDR3 consists of 12 residues.

The chain has TRBV4-1 and TRBJ2-1; D could derive from TRBD1 or TRBD2 (6 bases each). CDR3 length equals 15 residues. V lost 0 bases and J 3 bases, leaving 9 bases between the germline ends. Germline values: CDR1 MGHRA, CDR2 YSYEKL. The DNA for the CDR3 is TGCGCCAGCAGCCAAGAAGGGGGGATCTACAATGAGCAGTTCTTC. It yields the protein CASSQEGGIYNEQFF.

The chain employs TRBV5-4 and TRBJ2-1; 7 positions match TRBD2. Unmatched junction bases numbered 8, after V lost 4 bases and J lost 4 bases. The CDR3 contains 15 residues. From germline, CDR1 is SGHNT and CDR2 YYREEE (reference sequence). CDR3 in amino acids: CASSHGTTRYNEQFF. In DNA form, the CDR3 reads TGTGCCAGCAGCCACGGGACTACGAGATACAATGAGCAGTTCTTC. The full variable domain, with the rest looked up from reference TRBV5-4 and TRBJ2-1, is ETGVTQSPTHLIKTRGQQVTLRCSSQSGHNTVSWYQQALGQGPQFIFQYYREEENGRGNFPPRFSGLQFPNYSSELNVNALELDDSALYLCASSHGTTRYNEQFFGPGTRLTVL.

This sequence joins TRBV7-9 and TRBJ2-3, with 11 bases matching TRBD1. The CDR3 has 14 residues. The junction had 1 base not matched to a gene; V was cut back by 4 bases and J by 4 bases. Germline-derived CDR1 and CDR2 are SEHNR and FQNEAQ (reference sequence). The CDR3 coding sequence is TGTGCCAGCAGCTCGGACAGGGGGCCAGATACGCAGTATTTT. Translated: CASSSDRGPDTQYF.

This clone was observed a single time. CDR3 region: CASSLDLGQGDTEAFF. CDR3 DNA: TGTGCCAGCAGCTTGGATTTGGGACAGGGGGACACTGAAGCTTTCTTT. The V and J genes are TRBV5-6 and TRBJ1-1; 11 bases match TRBD1. CDR3 length: 16 residues. Germline values: CDR1 SGHDT, CDR2 YYEEEE. V shed 0 bases, J shed 3 bases, and the junction held 4 bases outside the gene matches.

The CDR3 DNA sequence: TGTGCCAGTAGCTGGCTTGGATCACCCCTCCACTTT. Its translation: CASSWLGSPLHF. The rearrangement links TRBV19 to TRBJ1-6; no clear D gene. Germline CDR1 LNHDA, CDR2 SQIVND (reference sequence). The CDR3 runs to 12 residues. Trimming pared 6 bases from V and 10 bases from J, leaving 10 bases between. Full variable domain (remainder filled in from reference TRBV19 and TRBJ1-6): DGGITQSPKYLFRKEGQNVTLSCEQNLNHDAMYWYRQDPGQGLRLIYYSQIVNDFQKGDIAEGYSVSREKKESFPLTVTSAQKNPTAFYLCASSWLGSPLHFGNGTRLTVT.

The rearrangement links TRBV4-1 to TRBJ1-2; D unresolved. The V and J ends lost 4 bases and 4 bases respectively, with 10 bases between them. CDR1 is MGHRA and CDR2 is YSYEKL in the germline V gene. The CDR3 runs 13 residues. CDR3 sequence (DNA): TGCGCCAGCAGCCCTACCGAGAGCTATGGCTACACCTTC. Translation gives CASSPTESYGYTF.

Here the CDR3 reads CASSVSTGGSEQFF. CDR3 DNA: TGTGCCAGCAGCGTGTCCACAGGGGGCAGTGAGCAGTTCTTC. The chain couples TRBV9 to TRBJ2-1; 9 positions agree with TRBD1. CDR3 length: 14 amino acids. Trimming cost V 2 bases and J 9 bases; bases outside gene matches: 6. In germline, CDR1 is SGDLS, CDR2 YYNGEE.

The V call is TRBV19, the J call TRBJ1-5; 12 nucleotides match TRBD1. Germline assignment: CDR1 LNHDA and CDR2 SQIVND (reference sequence). This CDR3 has 14 amino acids. V trimming: 5 bases; J trimming: 8 bases; junction bases outside the gene matches: 4. The CDR3 is CASSQGQGAEPQHF. The CDR3 DNA reads TGTGCCAGTAGTCAGGGACAGGGGGCTGAGCCCCAGCATTTT.

The chain couples TRBV7-6 to TRBJ1-4; perhaps TRBD1 as D (6 bases). This CDR3 region has 13 residues. Per germline, CDR1 SGHVS and CDR2 FNYEAQ. The ends were cut back, 6 bases at V and 5 bases at J, with 10 bases in the middle. The CDR3 bases are TGTGCCAGCAGATCTGGACAGAATGAAAAACTGTTTTTT. Its protein product is CASRSGQNEKLFF.

The J gene is TRBJ2-2, the V gene TRBV10-3; 7 bases map to TRBD2. Germline V lookup: CDR1 ENHRY, CDR2 SYGVKD. The CDR3 sequence is 15 residues long. Trimming removed 5 bases from V and 2 bases from J; junction bases left unmatched: 5. The CDR3 spells CAISLERGNTGELFF. Written as DNA, the CDR3 is TGTGCCATCAGTTTAGAGCGGGGTAACACCGGGGAGCTGTTTTTT.

V usage is TRBV27 and J usage is TRBJ2-7; D is unclear. The CDR3 consists of 14 residues. V gave up 5 bases and J gave up 0 bases, with 11 bases separating them. Germline lookup yields CDR1 MNHEY and CDR2 SMNVEV (reference sequence). This CDR3 is CASSNQALSYEQYF. The CDR3 DNA reads TGTGCCAGCAGTAACCAAGCTCTCTCCTACGAGCAGTACTTC.

V and J are TRBV7-6 and TRBJ2-1; D assignment may be TRBD1 or TRBD2 (5 bases each). The length of the CDR3 is 13 residues. V was cut by 8 bases and J by 0 bases, with 8 bases left in between. CDR1 and CDR2 from the germline V gene are SGHVS and FNYEAQ. CDR3 protein: CASGGNSYNEQFF. As DNA, the CDR3 is TGTGCCAGCGGGGGTAACTCCTACAATGAGCAGTTCTTC.

The chain uses TRBV4-1 and TRBJ2-4; maybe TRBD1 (6 bases). Trimming took off 1 base at V and 5 bases at J, with 15 bases between the two ends. This CDR3 has 16 residues. The germline CDR1 and CDR2 sequences are MGHRA and YSYEKL. CDR3 in DNA: TGCGCCAGCAGCCAAGGAACCGGGACAAAGGAAAACATTCAGTACTTC. Its translation: CASSQGTGTKENIQYF.

CDR3 in amino acids: CASSEEAGGFYEQYF. CDR3 coding DNA: TGTGCCAGCAGTGAAGAAGCGGGAGGCTTCTACGAGCAGTACTTC. The J gene is TRBJ2-7, the V gene TRBV2; 9 nucleotides line up with TRBD2. With V trimmed by 1 base and J by 3 bases, 4 bases remained unmatched. The germline CDR1 and CDR2 sequences are SNHLY and FYNNEI. This CDR3 has 15 amino acids.

The chain combines TRBV28 with TRBJ2-7, with 11 nucleotides matching TRBD1. V lost 5 bases, J lost 2 bases, and 8 bases stayed unmatched. The CDR3 covers 16 residues. Germline V CDR1 and CDR2: MDHEN, SYDVKM. As DNA, the CDR3 is TGTGCCAGCAGTGCGCCTGGGACAGGGGGAACCTACGAGCAGTACTTC. It is translated as CASSAPGTGGTYEQYF.

The chain links TRBV18 to TRBJ1-1; the D is unclear. The CDR3 runs to 12 residues. Trimming stripped 3 bases from V and 1 base from J, with 3 bases between. The germline CDR1 and CDR2 sequences are KGHSH and LQKENI. DNA for the CDR3: TGTGCCAGCTCACCGGCGAACACTGAAGCTTTCTTT. Translation: CASSPANTEAFF.

A single count supports this clone. The chain is built from TRBV30 and TRBJ1-2; the D is unclear. Deletions cut 0 bases from V and 6 bases from J, with 8 bases between. This CDR3 contains 12 residues. Germline CDR1 and CDR2: GTSNPN and SVGIG (reference sequence). The CDR3 DNA is TGTGCCTGGAGTGTGGGAGTTAATGGCTACACCTTC. As protein: CAWSVGVNGYTF.